The 11 T cell receptor beta chains below were found in one sample sequenced in a study of identical twins. TCRdb reanalysed the 5' RACE reads using MiXCR and keeps one entry per CDR3 protein. The sample shows roughly 350,000 distinct CDR3 sequences, roughly 10% of them seen only once. The sequenced sample was naive T cells sorted from blood. These receptors all come from a woman between 50 and 59 years old in good health.

This clonotype was observed many times. V usage is TRBV12-3 or TRBV12-4 and J usage is TRBJ1-1; D unclear. This CDR3 comprises 12 residues. V was trimmed by 8 bases and J by 1 base, leaving 8 bases between them. CDR3 bases: TGTGCCAGCCGGCCGGGGAACACTGAAGCTTTCTTT. Protein: CASRPGNTEAFF.

The rearrangement links TRBV6-6 to TRBJ1-5, with a possible D match to TRBD1 (6 bases). Trimming cost V 8 bases and J 3 bases, with 17 bases left between them. CDR3 length: 15 residues. Germline V lookup: CDR1 MNHNY, CDR2 SVGAGI (reference sequence). The chain's CDR3 is CASAPTDSYNQPQHF. The CDR3 region has the DNA TGTGCCAGCGCACCAACGGACAGTTACAATCAGCCCCAGCATTTT.

This clonotype turned up a few times. The V call is TRBV4-1, the J call TRBJ2-1; D may be TRBD1 (5 bases). The CDR3 covers 13 residues. The ends were cut back, 4 bases at V and 10 bases at J, with 14 bases in the middle. Per the germline V gene, CDR1 is MGHRA and CDR2 is YSYEKL. As DNA, the CDR3 is TGCGCCAGCAGCCCTCGACAGTTCCCGGAGCAGTTCTTC. Amino acids: CASSPRQFPEQFF.

The chain links TRBV18 to TRBJ1-6; D possibly corresponds to TRBD1 (6 bases). Per the germline V gene, CDR1 is KGHSH and CDR2 is LQKENI. The CDR3 consists of 17 residues. V lost 0 bases and J lost 7, with 16 bases in between. The CDR3 coding sequence is TGTGCCAGCTCACCACCGCAGGGGCCTGGGGGAAATTCACCCCTCCACTTT. As protein: CASSPPQGPGGNSPLHF. The full variable domain, with the rest looked up from reference TRBV18 and TRBJ1-6, is NAGVMQNPRHLVRRRGQEARLRCSPMKGHSHVYWYRQLPEEGLKFMVYLQKENIIDESGMPKERFSAEFPKEGPSILRIQQVVRGDSAAYFCASSPPQGPGGNSPLHFGNGTRLTVT.

The table lists this clonotype with many counts. The chain uses TRBV5-5 and TRBJ1-5; TRBD1 might be the D (5 bases). The germline gives CDR1 SGHKS, CDR2 YYEKEE (reference sequence). Trimming cost V 1 base and J 7 bases, with 9 bases left between them. The CDR3 sequence is 13 residues long. The CDR3 region is CASSLTGQQPQHF. CDR3 DNA sequence: TGTGCCAGCAGCTTGACGGGGCAGCAGCCCCAGCATTTT.

The chain uses TRBV9 and TRBJ2-2; TRBD2 matches 15 bases. Germline lookup yields CDR1 SGDLS and CDR2 YYNGEE. The CDR3 is 18 amino acids. V lost 3 bases to trimming and J lost 1 base; unmatched junction nucleotides: 4. The CDR3 region has the DNA TGTGCCAGCAGCGCCAGGGGACTAGCGGGAGGGAACACCGGGGAGCTGTTTTTT. Its translation is CASSARGLAGGNTGELFF.

This clonotype showed up just a few times. The chain recombines TRBV7-6 with TRBJ1-1; possibly TRBD1 for D (5 bases). This CDR3 spans 13 amino acids. Germline V lookup: CDR1 SGHVS, CDR2 FNYEAQ. V lost 2 bases, J lost 7 bases, and 11 bases lay in between. CDR3 amino acids: CASSLSPDSEAFF. Here the CDR3 DNA reads TGTGCCAGCAGCTTATCCCCTGACAGTGAAGCTTTCTTT. Combining the CDR3 with reference TRBV7-6 and TRBJ1-1 gives the whole variable domain GAGVSQSPRYKVTKRGQDVALRCDPISGHVSLYWYRQALGQGPEFLTYFNYEAQQDKSGLPNDRFSAERPEGSISTLTIQRTEQRDSAMYRCASSLSPDSEAFFGQGTRLTVV.

This clonotype was seen many times. The gene calls are TRBV5-6 and TRBJ2-1; 7 bases align to TRBD1. Germline V gene lookup returns CDR1 SGHDT and CDR2 YYEEEE. CDR3 length equals 13 residues. Trimming cost V 3 bases and J 8 bases; bases outside gene matches: 5. CDR3 residues: CASSWTGRDEQFF. Here the CDR3 DNA reads TGTGCCAGCAGCTGGACAGGTCGAGATGAGCAGTTCTTC.

The CDR3 here is CASSLEREPYNEQFF. In DNA, the CDR3 is TGTGCCAGCAGTTTGGAGCGGGAACCCTACAATGAGCAGTTCTTC. V usage is TRBV12-3 or TRBV12-4 and J usage is TRBJ2-1; 7 bases fit TRBD2. The CDR3 is made up of 15 amino acids. The junction had 4 bases not matched to a gene; V was cut back by 3 bases and J by 2 bases.

The gene calls are TRBV30 and TRBJ1-1, with D perhaps matching TRBD1 (6 bases). The V gene's germline CDR1 is GTSNPN and CDR2 SVGIG (reference sequence). The CDR3 is made up of 14 amino acids. Deletions cut 5 bases from V and 4 bases from J, with 17 bases between. Here the CDR3 reads CAWDKTGLGTEAFF. CDR3 in DNA: TGTGCCTGGGATAAAACAGGGTTGGGCACTGAAGCTTTCTTT.

The rearrangement joins TRBV27 to TRBJ2-7; D may be TRBD2 (6 bases). The CDR3 length is 16 residues. Germline V gene lookup returns CDR1 MNHEY and CDR2 SMNVEV (reference sequence). V was trimmed by 5 bases and J by 2 bases, leaving 19 bases between them. Here the CDR3 reads CASSTPLGGSTYEQYF. As DNA, the CDR3 is TGTGCCAGCAGTACGCCTTTGGGGGGTAGCACCTACGAGCAGTACTTC.